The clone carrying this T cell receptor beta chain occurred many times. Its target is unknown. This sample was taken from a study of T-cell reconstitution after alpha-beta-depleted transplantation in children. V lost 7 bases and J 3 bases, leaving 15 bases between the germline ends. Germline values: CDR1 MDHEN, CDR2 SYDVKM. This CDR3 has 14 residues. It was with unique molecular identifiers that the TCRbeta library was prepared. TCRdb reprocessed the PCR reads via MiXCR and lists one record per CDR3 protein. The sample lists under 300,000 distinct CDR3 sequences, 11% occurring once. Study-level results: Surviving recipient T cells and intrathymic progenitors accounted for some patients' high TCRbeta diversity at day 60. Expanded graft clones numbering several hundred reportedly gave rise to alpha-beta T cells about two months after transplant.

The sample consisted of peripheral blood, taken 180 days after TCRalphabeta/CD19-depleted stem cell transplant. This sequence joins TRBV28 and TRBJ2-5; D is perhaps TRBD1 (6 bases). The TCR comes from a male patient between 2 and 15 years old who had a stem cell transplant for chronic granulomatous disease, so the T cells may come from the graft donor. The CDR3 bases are TGTGCCAGCATCCCAGCGCCAGGGGAAGAGACCCAGTACTTC. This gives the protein CASIPAPGEETQYF.